The 8 T cell receptor beta chains presented below share a single source sample, sequenced in a study of cytomegalovirus exposure and HLA in healthy donors. The data were produced by immunoSEQ multiplex PCR, yet TCRdb's version contains in-frame clones alone and is incomplete. The table includes some 240,000 clones, around 88% detected once. The sample comprised PBMCs. These receptors were obtained from a woman in her thirties in good health and CMV-seropositive.

The chain couples TRBV7-6 to TRBJ2-2; 8 positions match TRBD2. The CDR3 has 15 residues. CDR1 is SGHVS and CDR2 is FNYEAQ in the germline V gene. The CDR3 bases are TGTGTCGTAAACGTACTAGCGGAAAACACCGGGGAGCTGTTTTTT. Protein sequence: CVVNVLAENTGELFF.

The chain recombines TRBV21-1 with TRBJ2-7; the D segment call TRBD2 is taken from the table without a DNA check. TRBV21-1 is noted as a pseudogene. There are 14 residues in the CDR3. DNA for the CDR3: TGTGCCAGCACCGACTCGGGGGGTACCTACGAGCAGTACTTC. Residues: CASTDSGGTYEQYF.

The chain links TRBV11-2 to TRBJ2-7, with unresolved D. Germline V lookup: CDR1 SGHAT, CDR2 FQNNGV. CDR3 length: 12 residues. V was clipped by 6 bases and J by 5 bases, with 11 bases between them. The CDR3 DNA reads TGTGCCAGCAGGGCGACTCCCGACGAGCAGTACTTC. Residues: CASRATPDEQYF.

This rearrangement joins TRBV28 to TRBJ2-2; 8 bases fit TRBD2. J lost 7 bases, V lost 3 bases, and 7 bases had no gene match. The CDR3 has 15 amino acids. Per germline, CDR1 MDHEN and CDR2 SYDVKM. This CDR3 reads CASSLNGRAGGELFF. The CDR3 DNA follows: TGTGCCAGCAGTTTGAACGGGAGGGCTGGCGGGGAGCTGTTTTTT.

V usage is TRBV19 and J usage is TRBJ2-1; no clear D gene. This CDR3 comprises 13 residues. Trimming stripped 4 bases from V and 9 bases from J, with 13 bases between. Germline CDR1 and CDR2: LNHDA and SQIVND (reference sequence). This CDR3 is CASSTEYGGEQFF. CDR3 nucleotides: TGTGCCAGTAGTACCGAATATGGCGGTGAGCAGTTCTTC.

This clone was seen only a few times. The V call is TRBV18, the J call TRBJ1-1; 8 bases agree with TRBD1. The V and J ends lost 5 bases and 5 bases, in that order; junction bases with no gene match: 7. Germline V CDR1 and CDR2: KGHSH, LQKENI. This CDR3 is built from 14 residues. For the CDR3, the DNA is TGTGCCAGCTCAAAAGGACAGGGTTTGACTGAAGCTTTCTTT. It encodes CASSKGQGLTEAFF.

V usage is TRBV30 and J usage is TRBJ1-1; D may be TRBD1 (5 bases). The V gene lost 2 bases and the J gene lost 3 bases, with 10 bases spanning the gap. This CDR3 is built from 13 residues. Looked up from germline, CDR1 is GTSNPN and CDR2 is SVGIG (reference sequence). The CDR3 reads CAWSNGGDTEAFF. CDR3 DNA: TGTGCCTGGAGTAACGGGGGTGACACTGAAGCTTTCTTT.

This chain uses TRBV5-1 with TRBJ1-1, with no clear D. The germline CDR1 and CDR2 sequences are SGHRS and YFSETQ. The V gene lost 0 bases and the J gene lost 1 base, with 7 bases spanning the gap. The CDR3 extends over 14 amino acids. The CDR3 protein is CASSLVRGNTEAFF. CDR3 sequence (DNA): TGCGCCAGCAGCTTGGTCCGGGGGAACACTGAAGCTTTCTTT. Combining the CDR3 with reference TRBV5-1 and TRBJ1-1 gives the whole variable domain KAGVTQTPRYLIKTRGQQVTLSCSPISGHRSVSWYQQTPGQGLQFLFEYFSETQRNKGNFPGRFSGRQFSNSRSEMNVSTLELGDSALYLCASSLVRGNTEAFFGQGTRLTVV.